This T cell receptor (beta chain) came from a study of T cell repertoires in ileal Crohn's disease. Study information: Thiopurines (about eleven) or anti-TNF agents (18) were given postoperatively to about half. Study-wide points: Mucosal expansions were suggested to be mainly CD8 T cells. Active smokers at surgery had more clonal expansions than non-smokers.

Time point defined: neoterminal ileum biopsy at postoperative endoscopy, about 6 months after surgery. Included were adult ileal or ileocolonic Crohn's patients indicated for ileocolonic resection. This table comes from immunoSEQ multiplex PCR, and its TCRdb copy is limited to in-frame clones, with some not included. The sample holds approximately 3,000 clones, 70% to 90% seen once. This CDR3 is 12 amino acids long. Germline CDR1 is MGHRA and CDR2 is YSYEKL. As concerns this clone: Its matching antigen is unknown. The junction departs from germline at one end; a sequencing error may be responsible.

The V call is TRBV4-1, the J call TRBJ2-1; D is undetermined. The TCR was taken from an adult with Crohn's disease. The sample was ileal tissue. CDR3 sequence reads: CASGHGWAEQFF. As DNA, the CDR3 is TGCGCCAGCGGCCACGGCTGGGCGGAGCAGTTCTTC.